This is a list of T cell receptor beta chains from one sample in a study of shared clonotypes between healthy human individuals. TCRdb's copy holds only in-frame clones and misses some; the assay was immunoSEQ multiplex PCR. The sample contains about 2 million clones, 85% to 95% of which appear only once. The sequenced sample was naive CD8+ T cells sorted from blood. These receptors came from a man aged 18 to 30 in good health. The CDR3 runs from the conserved cysteine through the conserved F or W. The order of the fields is V gene, J gene, CDR3 protein.

TRBV7-9	TRBJ2-1	CASSQTALPQFF
TRBV25-1	TRBJ1-2	CASSDGGGTFNYGYTF
TRBV19	TRBJ1-1	CASSIGADPVLDTEAFF
TRBV9	TRBJ2-6	CASSAGPGPKTSGANVLTF
TRBV5-6	TRBJ1-6	CASSWGTGNNSPLHF
TRBV7-9	TRBJ2-7	CASSSTGVVSYEQYF
TRBV20-1	TRBJ2-2	CSASKAGELFF
TRBV9	TRBJ2-7	CASSLPRGCYEQYF
TRBV13	TRBJ2-5	CASSWILAGTQETQYF
TRBV19	TRBJ2-7	CASSKSAAGEQYF
TRBV6-5	TRBJ2-7	CASSYVGQGAGEQYF
TRBV2	TRBJ2-3	CASSEEGIGDTQYF
TRBV5-1	TRBJ2-7	CASSATGEEYEQYF
TRBV10-1	TRBJ2-1	CASSEDGSNYNEQFF
TRBV6-5	TRBJ2-3	CASSYSMAGTDTQYF
TRBV28	TRBJ2-2	CASRAGSGDTGELFF
TRBV2	TRBJ1-1	CASSAGVTEAFF
TRBV20-1	TRBJ2-3	CSAFGDTQYF
TRBV29-1	TRBJ2-5	CSATRTEVQETQYF
TRBV23-1	TRBJ2-7	CASSQSTGPTYEQYF
TRBV27	TRBJ1-5	CASSLGGMEGPQHF
TRBV4-1	TRBJ2-6	CASSQNPPPAGANVLTF
TRBV7-9	TRBJ2-7	CASSPVGGFGEQYF
TRBV4-3	TRBJ2-7	CASSQDLPNYYEQYF
TRBV7-9	TRBJ2-1	CASSLARGRSGSYNEQFF
TRBV5-4	TRBJ2-5	CASSLVWTGDQETQYF
TRBV4-1	TRBJ2-7	CASTMKTGSSYEQYF
TRBV7-9	TRBJ1-2	CASSLEQGQEIYGYTF
TRBV19	TRBJ2-5	CASSTRTYQETQYF
TRBV4-3	TRBJ2-3	CASSQRNMMYTADTQYF
TRBV4-1	TRBJ1-2	CASRHTGGGEGYTF
TRBV28	TRBJ2-3	CASSLVGGDDTQYF
TRBV6-5	TRBJ1-1	CASSYSLGGLNTEAFF
TRBV2	TRBJ1-1	CASSDSREDPNTEAFF
TRBV10-1	TRBJ2-1	CASSDISGDNEQFF
TRBV5-1	TRBJ2-2	CASSLLGELFF
TRBV2	TRBJ2-7	CASTGGDKPYEQYF
TRBV30	TRBJ2-5	CAWSFGSTEQETQYF
TRBV30	TRBJ2-1	CAWGGLGGEQFF